The T cell receptor beta chain described here comes from a study of cytomegalovirus exposure and HLA in healthy donors. Study observations and caveats: In vitro testing confirmed a few CMV-associated chains as specific for CMV antigens.

Profiling relied on immunoSEQ multiplex PCR, and the TCRdb table lists in-frame clones only, not all of them. The sample carries about 74,000 clones, about 94% recorded once. Germline V gene data show CDR1 as ENHRY and CDR2 as SYGVKD. The germline V and J ends were trimmed by 10 bases and 6 bases, with 18 bases remaining between them. CDR3 size: 14 residues. As for this clone: What it recognizes is unknown.

The clonotype originates from a man in his late teens or twenties in good health and CMV-seropositive. The chain recombines TRBV10-3 with TRBJ1-4; D is unresolved. The sequenced sample consisted of PBMCs. CDR3 nucleotide sequence: TGTGCCACCGGTAGTTCTCAAAAAGATGAAAAACTGTTTTTT. Protein product: CATGSSQKDEKLFF.